A single sample gave rise to the 27 T cell receptor beta chains below, sequenced in a study of post-analysis software for immune sequencing data. The TCR beta cDNA libraries carried unique molecular identifiers. From the PCR reads, TCRdb called clonotypes with MiXCR, one entry per CDR3 protein. The profile shows some 690,000 distinct CDR3 sequences, roughly 27% of them singletons. Antigens for these TCRs are unknown. Notes on the study in general: Controls had lower frequencies than patients of five or six TRBV segments, which included TRBV5-6, TRBV5-1 and TRBV20-1.

Input material: blood. All receptors derive from a girl aged 10-17 years with multiple sclerosis.

This clonotype has only a few counts. The rearrangement joins TRBV29-1 to TRBJ2-1; 8 positions agree with TRBD2. The CDR3 sequence is 13 residues long. Losses at the gene ends were 5 bases for V and 13 bases for J; bases not matched to a gene: 13. The germline V gene encodes CDR1 SQVTM and CDR2 ANQGSEA. The CDR3 sequence is CSVKREIRETQFF. The CDR3 nucleotides are TGCAGCGTTAAGCGGGAGATAAGGGAGACCCAGTTCTTC.

The rearrangement joins TRBV2 to TRBJ2-3; D is possibly TRBD1 (6 bases). Trimming removed 2 bases at V and 6 bases at J, with 15 bases between. The CDR3 totals 15 residues. Germline V gene sequence: CDR1 SNHLY, CDR2 FYNNEI. CDR3 in amino acids: CASSEKSGVGDTQYF. As DNA, the CDR3 is TGTGCCAGCAGTGAAAAGTCAGGGGTCGGGGATACGCAGTATTTT.

The chain links TRBV5-1 to TRBJ2-1; 13 positions agree with TRBD2. The germline CDR1 and CDR2 sequences are SGHRS and YFSETQ. The J segment lost 1 base and the V segment lost 4 bases, leaving 17 bases of the junction unmatched. This CDR3 is 21 amino acids long. DNA for the CDR3: TGCGCCAGCAGCGCGGACCTCACTAGCGGGAGGGCATTAAGGTCCTACAATGAGCAGTTCTTC. It yields the protein CASSADLTSGRALRSYNEQFF.

The chain couples TRBV5-4 to TRBJ1-1, with a tentative D call TRBD1 (6 bases). V was trimmed by 4 bases and J by 2 bases, leaving 12 bases between them. In germline, CDR1 is SGHNT, CDR2 YYREEE (reference sequence). The CDR3 covers 14 residues. This CDR3 is CASSGRGFNTEAFF. The DNA of the CDR3 is TGTGCCAGCAGCGGAAGGGGGTTTAACACTGAAGCTTTCTTT.

This chain joins TRBV29-1 and TRBJ2-3; D not certain. There are 11 residues in the CDR3. Trimming stripped 5 bases from V and 4 bases from J, with 7 bases between. The germline gives CDR1 SQVTM, CDR2 ANQGSEA. This CDR3 is CSVRWSDTQYF. CDR3 nucleotide sequence: TGCAGCGTTAGGTGGTCAGATACGCAGTATTTT.

The chain employs TRBV12-3 or TRBV12-4 and TRBJ2-4; D is perhaps TRBD1 (5 bases). The length of the CDR3 is 17 residues. Trimming pared 3 bases from V and 0 bases from J, leaving 15 bases between. CDR3 sequence (DNA): TGTGCCAGCAGTTTGGGGCAGACCCTACTAGCCAAAAACATTCAGTACTTC. It encodes CASSLGQTLLAKNIQYF.

In this sample, this clonotype turned up a few times. This chain links TRBV7-2 with TRBJ1-2; TRBD1 might be the D (5 bases). The CDR3 has 16 residues. The V end lost 5 bases, the J end lost 7 bases, and 23 bases lay between the germline ends. Looked up from germline, CDR1 is SGHTA and CDR2 is FQGNSA. Here the CDR3 DNA reads TGTGCCAGCAGCCGCGACAGAGATGGTATTAGGTTTGGCTACACCTTC. Its translation: CASSRDRDGIRFGYTF.

This clonotype turned up a few times. At one end the junction does not follow the germline gene, possibly because of a read error. The chain has TRBV5-1 and TRBJ2-7; no definite D call. Germline CDR1 SGHRS, CDR2 YFSETQ. This CDR3 spans 13 amino acids. As DNA, the CDR3 is TGCGCCAGCAGCTTGGATCCCCGAGACGAGCAGTGCTTC. It encodes CASSLDPRDEQCF.

In its sample, this clonotype was seen a few times. This chain links TRBV5-1 with TRBJ2-3; D remains ambiguous. From germline, CDR1 is SGHRS and CDR2 YFSETQ. Trimming left V 7 bases short and J 6 bases short, with 12 bases between. The CDR3 has 12 residues. The CDR3 sequence is CASGPIGDTQYF. The CDR3 DNA reads as TGCGCCAGCGGCCCGATCGGGGATACGCAGTATTTT.

This clonotype was recorded a few times. The chain is built from TRBV29-1 and TRBJ2-7; 12 bases map to TRBD1. Germline CDR1 reads SQVTM; CDR2 reads ANQGSEA. The CDR3 spans 14 residues. V lost 1 base, J lost 4 bases, and 2 bases stayed unmatched. CDR3 coding DNA: TGCAGCGTTGAAGGGGACAGGGGGCAGTACGAGCAGTACTTC. Its translation: CSVEGDRGQYEQYF.

The CDR3 protein is CASSLWDRDREQYF. In DNA, the CDR3 is TGCGCCAGCAGCTTGTGGGACAGGGATCGTGAGCAGTACTTC. This chain connects TRBV5-1 to TRBJ2-7, with 9 bases lining up with TRBD1. This CDR3 region has 14 residues. CDR1 is SGHRS, CDR2 YFSETQ, per germline. The junction had 6 bases not matched to a gene; V was cut back by 1 base and J by 7 bases.

Note on this clonotype: A read error may be the cause here, since a much bigger clone is one base away. The rearrangement links TRBV3-1 to TRBJ2-5; TRBD2 matches at 13 bases. This CDR3 region has 16 residues. Germline CDR1 LGHDT, CDR2 YNNKEL (reference sequence). The CDR3 nucleotides are TGTGCCAGCAGCCTACTGACTAGCGGGGGGCAAGGGACCCAGTACTTC. Protein sequence: CASSLLTSGGQGTQYF.

V and J are TRBV3-1 and TRBJ2-1; the match to TRBD2 covers 12 bases. The CDR3 length is 16 residues. Germline CDR1 is LGHDT and CDR2 is YNNKEL (reference sequence). Trimming took 0 bases from V and 10 from J; bases not matched to a gene: 7. The CDR3 nucleotides read TGTGCCAGCAGCCAAGAGGGGGGGCTAGCGGGAGGGGAGCAGTTCTTC. It encodes CASSQEGGLAGGEQFF.

Only a few counts were recorded for this clonotype. The V gene is TRBV10-3, the J gene TRBJ2-5; possibly TRBD2 for D (5 bases). Trimming shortened V by 6 bases and J by 0 bases, and 11 bases separated the two germline ends. The CDR3 contains 14 residues. The germline gives CDR1 ENHRY, CDR2 SYGVKD. CDR3 in DNA: TGTGCCATCAGGCAGGACTTCTACCAAGAGACCCAGTACTTC. The encoded protein is CAIRQDFYQETQYF.

This clonotype showed up just a few times. The V gene is TRBV4-2, the J gene TRBJ1-6; no clear D gene. Germline lookup yields CDR1 LGHNA and CDR2 YNFKEQ. This CDR3 has 12 amino acids. V lost 0 bases to trimming and J lost 12 bases, with 6 bases between them. CDR3 protein: CASSQETGPLHF. CDR3 nucleotide sequence: TGTGCCAGCAGCCAAGAAACGGGACCCCTCCACTTT.

The V gene is TRBV3-1, the J gene TRBJ1-1; D may be TRBD1 (5 bases). The germline V gene has CDR1 LGHDT and CDR2 YNNKEL (reference sequence). The CDR3 is 15 amino acids. V was cut by 1 base and J by 5 bases, with 14 bases left in between. DNA for the CDR3: TGTGCCAGCAGCCAAGTCGGGCAGGGACGGACTGAAGCTTTCTTT. Protein sequence: CASSQVGQGRTEAFF.

There are a few counts of this clonotype. The chain links TRBV9 to TRBJ2-7; the match to TRBD2 covers 10 bases. Germline values: CDR1 SGDLS, CDR2 YYNGEE. V trimming: 3 bases; J trimming: 5 bases; junction bases outside the gene matches: 5. This CDR3 comprises 14 residues. CDR3 in amino acids: CASSERLAGDEQYF. The CDR3 region has the DNA TGTGCCAGCAGCGAAAGGCTAGCGGGAGACGAGCAGTACTTC.

The V and J genes are TRBV6-5 and TRBJ2-7; no definite D call. Germline CDR1 reads MNHEY; CDR2 reads SVGAGI. Trimming took off 6 bases at V and 4 bases at J, with 10 bases between the two ends. The CDR3 runs to 12 residues. CDR3 residues: CASRSGQYEQYF. The CDR3 nucleotides read TGTGCCAGCAGGTCCGGGCAGTACGAGCAGTACTTC.

The gene calls are TRBV28 and TRBJ1-2; 8 nucleotides agree with TRBD1. Germline-derived CDR1 and CDR2 are MDHEN and SYDVKM. J lost 4 bases, V lost 5 bases, and 9 bases had no gene match. This CDR3 has 15 amino acids. The DNA for the CDR3 is TGTGCCAGCAGTACCCGGACAGGGAACCCCTATGGCTACACCTTC. Encoded protein: CASSTRTGNPYGYTF.

The chain couples TRBV7-2 to TRBJ2-7, with D unclear. The V end lost 1 base, the J end lost 0 bases, and 7 bases lay between the germline ends. Germline loops: CDR1 SGHTA, CDR2 FQGNSA. The CDR3 totals 14 residues. As DNA, the CDR3 is TGTGCCAGCAGCTTAGGAGGTTACTCCTACGAGCAGTACTTC. It specifies CASSLGGYSYEQYF.

This clonotype was picked up a small number of times. J is TRBJ2-7 and V is TRBV27; D is undetermined. Judging by the DNA end, TRBJ2-5 fits better; the J call may be wrong. The germline V gene encodes CDR1 MNHEY and CDR2 SMNVEV (reference sequence). The CDR3 consists of 15 residues. CDR3 residues: CASAPMSRVRKTQYF. The CDR3 DNA reads as TGTGCCAGCGCCCCCATGAGCCGGGTTCGAAAGACCCAGTACTTC.

This clonotype was seen a few times. This chain links TRBV7-9 with TRBJ2-3; D ambiguous. The germline CDR1 and CDR2 sequences are SEHNR and FQNEAQ (reference sequence). The CDR3 runs to 13 residues. Between the trimmed V and J ends, which lost 5 bases and 3 bases, there was a span of 9 bases. The CDR3 nucleotides read TGTGCCAGCAGCCTCTCATATACAGATACGCAGTATTTT. Protein sequence: CASSLSYTDTQYF.

The V call is TRBV6-6, the J call TRBJ2-2; 9 nucleotides agree with TRBD1. CDR1 MNHNY and CDR2 SVGAGI come from the germline V gene (reference sequence). The CDR3 sequence is 14 residues long. With V trimmed by 4 bases and J by 8 bases, 5 bases remained unmatched. DNA for the CDR3: TGTGCCAGCAGTTGGGGACAGGGCGTGGGGGAGCTGTTTTTT. Protein product: CASSWGQGVGELFF.

This sequence joins TRBV20-1 and TRBJ2-1; 7 positions match TRBD2. Germline trimming cut 0 bases from V and 9 bases from J; bases unmatched to any gene: 5. Germline CDR1 and CDR2: DFQATT and SNEGSKA (reference sequence). This CDR3 is built from 13 residues. The CDR3 DNA reads TGCAGTGCTAGAGATCTGCGGGAGCCTGAGCAGTTCTTC. This gives the protein CSARDLREPEQFF.

The genes are TRBV7-2 and TRBJ1-2; D is undetermined. Trimming shortened V by 5 bases and J by 4 bases, and 17 bases separated the two germline ends. The CDR3 contains 15 residues. Per the germline V gene, CDR1 is SGHTA and CDR2 is FQGNSA. CDR3 in amino acids: CASSLYEDEPYGYTF. The CDR3 DNA sequence: TGTGCCAGCAGCCTCTACGAGGACGAACCCTATGGCTACACCTTC.

In this sample, this clonotype turned up a few times. CDR3 in amino acids: CASSLVGRSNYGYTF. DNA of the CDR3: TGTGCCAGCAGCTTAGTTGGACGCAGTAACTATGGCTACACCTTC. This chain joins TRBV7-2 and TRBJ1-2; D not resolved. The CDR3 loop spans 15 amino acids. The V gene's germline CDR1 is SGHTA and CDR2 FQGNSA. V lost 1 base and J 1 base, leaving 10 bases between the germline ends.

The genes are TRBV6-5 and TRBJ2-1, with 9 bases matching TRBD2. V gave up 5 bases and J gave up 9 bases; unmatched junction bases: 14. This CDR3 spans 16 amino acids. The V gene's germline CDR1 is MNHEY and CDR2 SVGAGI. The CDR3, as DNA: TGTGCCAGCAGTCGTAGCGGGAGTGTGTTTTATGGTGAGCAGTTCTTC. The encoded protein is CASSRSGSVFYGEQFF.